Below are 22 T cell receptor beta chains sequenced from a single sample in a study of immune evolution from preneoplasia to lung adenocarcinoma. Profiling relied on immunoSEQ multiplex PCR, and the TCRdb table lists in-frame clones only, not all of them. The repertoire has some 4,300 clones, over 70% of them found once; the top ten carry 6.5% to 9%. The sequenced material came from FFPE lung adenocarcinoma in situ tissue. All receptors derive from a person aged 55-80 years with lung adenocarcinoma.

This clone was picked up one time. This sequence joins TRBV7-2 and TRBJ1-4; D possibly corresponds to TRBD1 (6 bases). Germline V gene sequence: CDR1 SGHTA, CDR2 FQGNSA. V dropped 4 bases and J dropped 10 bases, with 13 bases sitting between them. The CDR3 sequence is 13 residues long. The CDR3 bases are TGTGCCAGCAGCTCCAGGGGATGGGCAAAACTGTTTTTT. This encodes CASSSRGWAKLFF.

In this sample, this clone turned up a few times. The chain is built from TRBV14 and TRBJ2-1; possibly TRBD2 for D (7 bases). The CDR3 is made up of 17 amino acids. Trimming cost V 4 bases and J 2 bases, with 18 bases left between them. CDR1 SGHDN and CDR2 FVKESK come from the germline V gene. CDR3 nucleotide sequence: TGTGCCAGCAGCCGCGGGGGACATACATACCCCTACAATGAGCAGTTCTTC. Its protein is CASSRGGHTYPYNEQFF.

The V call is TRBV7-9, the J call TRBJ1-1; D is unclear. The germline V gene has CDR1 SEHNR and CDR2 FQNEAQ (reference sequence). CDR3 length equals 15 residues. V was pared by 4 bases and J by 5 bases, with 17 bases between. CDR3 region: CASSWGEATRTEAFF. The CDR3 DNA is TGTGCCAGCAGCTGGGGTGAAGCCACGAGGACTGAAGCTTTCTTT.

This clone was counted once. At one boundary the junction diverges from the germline segment, which might be a read error. The rearrangement links TRBV2 to TRBJ1-2; D call uncertain. CDR3 length: 13 amino acids. The germline CDR1 and CDR2 sequences are SNHLY and FYNNEI. In DNA form, the CDR3 reads TGTGCCAGCAGGGAAGCGGCAGGTGGTGGCTACACCTTC. Its translation: CASREAAGGGYTF.

The V call is TRBV18, the J call TRBJ1-5; 8 bases line up with TRBD1. The germline V gene encodes CDR1 KGHSH and CDR2 LQKENI. After removal of 6 bases from V and 4 bases from J, the junction contained 5 bases not matched to a gene. CDR3 length equals 14 residues. CDR3 loop: CASSLDRDNQPQHF. CDR3 DNA: TGTGCCAGCTCCCTGGACAGGGATAATCAGCCCCAGCATTTT.

The J gene is TRBJ2-7, the V gene TRBV7-3; 8 nucleotides align to TRBD1. There are 16 residues in the CDR3. The germline V gene encodes CDR1 SGHTA and CDR2 FQGTGA. The junction had 9 bases not matched to a gene; V was cut back by 5 bases and J by 0 bases. In DNA form, the CDR3 reads TGTGCCAGCAGCCTATTGTCCGGGACAGGCTCCTACGAGCAGTACTTC. It codes for CASSLLSGTGSYEQYF.

The chain recombines TRBV7-2 with TRBJ2-3, with a weak D call TRBD2 (6 bases). CDR1 is SGHTA and CDR2 is FQGNSA in the germline V gene. The CDR3 has 15 amino acids. V lost 4 bases and J 1 base, leaving 12 bases between the germline ends. The CDR3 coding sequence is TGTGCCAGCAGCTCACCCGGCGGGGGCACAGATACGCAGTATTTT. Translated: CASSSPGGGTDTQYF.

The table lists this clone with a count of one. V is TRBV19 and J is TRBJ2-3, with 8 bases fitting TRBD1. CDR3 length: 15 residues. The V gene's germline CDR1 is LNHDA and CDR2 SQIVND (reference sequence). Germline trimming cut 5 bases from V and 0 bases from J; bases unmatched to any gene: 4. CDR3 loop: CASSLWTGSTDTQYF. The DNA of the CDR3 is TGTGCCAGTAGTTTGTGGACAGGGAGCACAGATACGCAGTATTTT.

V usage is TRBV30 and J usage is TRBJ1-4; D might be TRBD1 (5 bases). CDR3 length: 17 residues. CDR1 and CDR2 from the germline V gene are GTSNPN and SVGIG (reference sequence). V was trimmed by 3 bases and J by 10 bases, leaving 27 bases between them. As DNA, the CDR3 is TGTGCCTGGAGCGCTTATGGGCCGGGACTCTCGTCCGGAAAACTGTTTTTT. This encodes CAWSAYGPGLSSGKLFF.

V is TRBV20-1 and J is TRBJ2-7; 8 nucleotides align to TRBD2. Germline trimming cut 3 bases from V and 6 bases from J; bases unmatched to any gene: 1. CDR1 DFQATT and CDR2 SNEGSKA come from the germline V gene (reference sequence). CDR3 length: 11 amino acids. CDR3 residues: CSASRGGEQYF. CDR3 nucleotides: TGCAGTGCTAGTCGGGGGGGCGAGCAGTACTTC.

Judged by abundance, this clone is large. CDR3 sequence: CASSQVWTEGPSYEQYF. Here the CDR3 DNA reads TGTGCCAGCAGCCAAGTCTGGACCGAGGGACCCTCCTACGAGCAGTACTTC. The V and J genes are TRBV4-2 and TRBJ2-7; either TRBD1 or TRBD2 may supply D (5 bases each). The V gene lost 1 base and the J gene lost 0 bases, with 16 bases spanning the gap. The germline V gene has CDR1 LGHNA and CDR2 YNFKEQ. The CDR3 runs to 17 residues.

This clone came up once. The V and J genes are TRBV28 and TRBJ1-2; D perhaps matches TRBD1 (6 bases). V was clipped by 5 bases and J by 5 bases, with 15 bases between them. There are 14 residues in the CDR3. Per the germline V gene, CDR1 is MDHEN and CDR2 is SYDVKM. The CDR3 loop reads CASSPGQTIYGYTF. In nucleotides, the CDR3 is TGTGCCAGCAGTCCTGGACAGACGATTTATGGCTACACCTTC.

This sequence joins TRBV28 and TRBJ2-3; unclear D gene. Trimming removed 7 bases at V and 4 bases at J, with 9 bases between. Germline V gene data show CDR1 as MDHEN and CDR2 as SYDVKM. The CDR3 contains 12 residues. The CDR3 bases are TGTGCCAGCACCACGTTCCCAGATACGCAGTATTTT. It encodes CASTTFPDTQYF.

As regards this clone: One end of the junction fails to match germline, which may point to a read error. At the DNA level, this CDR3 is encoded by other sequences in the same sample as well. The gene calls are TRBV28 and TRBJ2-7; TRBD1 agrees at 7 bases. CDR1 is MDHEN and CDR2 is SYDVKM in the germline V gene. The CDR3 has 15 residues. The CDR3 bases are TGTGCCAGCAGTTTTGACAGGGAAGAAGGCTACGAGCAGTATTTC. Translation: CASSFDREEGYEQYF.

This clone was observed a handful of times. The V and J genes are TRBV7-2 and TRBJ2-7; a possible D gene is TRBD1 (6 bases). Trimming cost V 5 bases and J 3 bases, with 17 bases left between them. The CDR3 is 15 residues long. Germline V gives CDR1 SGHTA, CDR2 FQGNSA. The CDR3 DNA reads as TGTGCCAGCAGCCGAAATCCCGACAGGATCTACGAGCAGTACTTC. The encoded protein is CASSRNPDRIYEQYF.

V and J are TRBV7-8 and TRBJ1-2; D is possibly TRBD1 (5 bases). The V end was cut by 1 base, the J end by 4 bases, with 10 bases between. The germline V gene has CDR1 SGHVS and CDR2 FQNEAQ. The length of the CDR3 is 14 residues. CDR3 sequence (DNA): TGTGCCAGCAGCTTAGTAGGGGTTCCCTATGGCTACACCTTC. It codes for CASSLVGVPYGYTF. The whole variable domain, remainder taken from reference TRBV7-8 and TRBJ1-2, is GAGVSQSPRYKVAKRGQDVALRCDPISGHVSLFWYQQALGQGPEFLTYFQNEAQLDKSGLPSDRFFAERPEGSVSTLKIQRTQQEDSAVYLCASSLVGVPYGYTFGSGTRLTVV.

This clone was seen a handful of times. This chain links TRBV5-4 with TRBJ2-7; 8 positions agree with TRBD1. Germline V lookup: CDR1 SGHNT, CDR2 YYREEE (reference sequence). The V gene end was trimmed by 6 bases and the J gene end by 3 bases; junction bases not matched to a gene: 11. The CDR3 extends over 15 amino acids. The CDR3 nucleotides are TGTGCCAGCACCGAGGGTGACAGGGGCGGCTACGAGCAGTACTTC. As protein: CASTEGDRGGYEQYF.

This clone has a handful of counts. CDR3 region: CASSYSRGQDTEAFF. CDR3 DNA sequence: TGTGCCAGCAGTTACTCGCGGGGGCAGGACACTGAAGCTTTCTTT. This rearrangement joins TRBV6-5 to TRBJ1-1, with D possibly being TRBD1 (6 bases). The length of the CDR3 is 15 residues. Trimming shortened V by 0 bases and J by 3 bases, and 11 bases separated the two germline ends. From germline, CDR1 is MNHEY and CDR2 SVGAGI.

The chain recombines TRBV19 with TRBJ1-1; unclear D gene. This CDR3 region has 12 residues. Trimming removed 9 bases at V and 1 base at J, with 9 bases between. The germline CDR1 and CDR2 sequences are LNHDA and SQIVND (reference sequence). The CDR3 sequence is CASRYGNTEAFF. CDR3 in DNA: TGTGCCAGCAGGTACGGGAACACTGAAGCTTTCTTT.

V is TRBV28 and J is TRBJ2-7; 12 bases line up with TRBD1. CDR1 and CDR2 from the germline V gene are MDHEN and SYDVKM. The CDR3 loop spans 18 amino acids. The V gene end was trimmed by 5 bases and the J gene end by 5 bases; junction bases not matched to a gene: 16. CDR3 protein: CASSLPGQGARLGDEQYF. CDR3 DNA: TGTGCCAGCAGTCTACCGGGACAGGGGGCCAGACTCGGCGACGAGCAGTACTTC.

This clone appeared a single time. J is TRBJ2-5 and V is TRBV11-3; D gene unclear. Germline values: CDR1 SGHNT, CDR2 YENEEA. Trimming removed 3 bases from V and 1 base from J, with 6 bases in between. The CDR3 length is 13 residues. The CDR3 coding sequence is TGTGCCAGCAGCTTGACCCTCCAAGAGACCCAGTACTTC. It codes for CASSLTLQETQYF.

The gene calls are TRBV27 and TRBJ2-7; 11 bases are a match to TRBD2. Germline-derived CDR1 and CDR2 are MNHEY and SMNVEV (reference sequence). The length of the CDR3 is 15 residues. With V trimmed by 6 bases and J by 0 bases, 4 bases remained unmatched. CDR3 coding DNA: TGTGCCAGCAGGTCCGGGACTAGCGGCTCCTACGAGCAGTACTTC. Translating it yields CASRSGTSGSYEQYF.